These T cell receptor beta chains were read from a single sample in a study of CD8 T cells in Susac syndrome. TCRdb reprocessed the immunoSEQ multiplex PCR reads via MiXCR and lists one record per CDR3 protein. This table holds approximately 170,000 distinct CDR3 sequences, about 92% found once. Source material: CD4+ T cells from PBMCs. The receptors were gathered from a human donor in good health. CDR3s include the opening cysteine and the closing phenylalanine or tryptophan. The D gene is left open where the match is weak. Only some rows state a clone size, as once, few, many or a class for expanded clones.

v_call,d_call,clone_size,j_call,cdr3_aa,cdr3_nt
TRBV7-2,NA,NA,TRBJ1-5,CASSLYGTRDQPQHF,TGTGCCAGCAGCTTATACGGCACGAGGGATCAGCCCCAGCATTTT
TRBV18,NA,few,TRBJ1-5,CASSPNSNQPQHF,TGTGCCAGCTCACCCAATAGCAATCAGCCCCAGCATTTT
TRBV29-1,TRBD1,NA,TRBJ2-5,CSANTGEETQYF,TGCAGCGCCAATACAGGGGAAGAGACCCAGTACTTC
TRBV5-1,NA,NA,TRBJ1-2,CASSLGQTYGYTF,TGCGCCAGCAGCTTGGGACAGACCTATGGCTACACCTTC
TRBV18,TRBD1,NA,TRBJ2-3,CASSPPVPGGPDTQYF,TGTGCCAGCTCACCACCTGTACCAGGGGGCCCCGATACGCAGTATTTT
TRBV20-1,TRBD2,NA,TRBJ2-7,CSARGLAGNEQYF,TGCAGTGCTAGGGGACTAGCGGGAAACGAGCAGTACTTC
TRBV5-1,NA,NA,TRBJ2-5,CASSLVSDQETQYF,TGCGCCAGCAGCTTAGTGAGTGACCAAGAGACCCAGTACTTC
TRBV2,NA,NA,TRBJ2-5,CASSEEVENGETQYF,TGTGCCAGCAGTGAAGAGGTGGAGAACGGAGAGACCCAGTACTTC
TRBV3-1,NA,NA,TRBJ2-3,CASSQEGGSTDTQYF,TGTGCCAGCAGCCAAGAAGGGGGGAGCACAGATACGCAGTATTTT
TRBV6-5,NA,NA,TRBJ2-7,CASSYSKGYEEYF,TGTGCCAGCAGTTACTCGAAAGGGTATGAGGAGTACTTC
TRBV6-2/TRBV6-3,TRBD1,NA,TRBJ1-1,CASSLRDRDAFF,TGTGCCAGCAGTCTCCGGGACAGGGATGCTTTCTTT
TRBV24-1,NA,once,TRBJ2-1,CATSDFTGAGVDEQFF,TGTGCCACCAGTGATTTTACGGGGGCAGGGGTCGATGAGCAGTTCTTC
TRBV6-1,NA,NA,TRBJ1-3,CASRERAFSENTIYF,TGTGCCAGCAGGGAGAGGGCTTTCTCTGAAAACACCATATATTTT
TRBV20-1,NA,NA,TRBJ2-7,CSADQGTYEQYF,TGCAGTGCTGACCAGGGAACTTACGAGCAGTACTTC
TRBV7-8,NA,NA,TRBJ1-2,CASSPMGGINYGYTF,TGTGCCAGCAGCCCGATGGGGGGGATCAACTATGGCTACACCTTC
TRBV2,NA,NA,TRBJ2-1,CASSLDWNEQFF,TGTGCCAGCAGCCTCGACTGGAATGAGCAGTTCTTC
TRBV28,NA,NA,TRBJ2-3,CASSSYERVGTDTQYF,TGTGCCAGCAGTTCGTATGAGCGGGTCGGGACAGATACGCAGTATTTT
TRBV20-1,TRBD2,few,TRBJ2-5,CSATIAGEVETQYF,TGCAGTGCTACCATCGCGGGAGAGGTGGAGACCCAGTACTTC
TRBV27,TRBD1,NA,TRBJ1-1,CASSYGAGGAGTEAFF,TGTGCCAGCAGTTACGGGGCAGGGGGCGCCGGCACTGAAGCTTTCTTT
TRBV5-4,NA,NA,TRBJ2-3,CASSPPVPGDTQYF,TGTGCCAGCAGCCCTCCGGTTCCGGGGGATACGCAGTATTTT
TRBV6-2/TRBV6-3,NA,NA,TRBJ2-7,CASSYPQGLEYEQYF,TGTGCCAGCAGTTACCCCCAGGGCCTAGAGTACGAGCAGTACTTC
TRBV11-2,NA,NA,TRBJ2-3,CASSLGVGLGSTDTQYF,TGTGCCAGCAGCTTAGGGGTCGGGCTAGGAAGCACAGATACGCAGTATTTT
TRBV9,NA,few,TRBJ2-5,CASSVGAEETQYF,TGTGCCAGCAGCGTAGGGGCGGAAGAGACCCAGTACTTC
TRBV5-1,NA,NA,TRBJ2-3,CASSFGLAGDTQYF,TGCGCCAGCAGCTTCGGACTGGCAGGGGATACGCAGTATTTT
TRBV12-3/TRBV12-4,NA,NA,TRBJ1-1,CASSLDGMNTEAFF,TGTGCCAGCAGTTTGGACGGGATGAACACTGAAGCTTTCTTT
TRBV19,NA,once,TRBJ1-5,CASSIEDRQPQHF,TGTGCCAGTAGTATAGAGGACCGTCAGCCCCAGCATTTT
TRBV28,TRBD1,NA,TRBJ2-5,CASSEQGAGRTQYF,TGTGCCAGCAGTGAACAGGGGGCTGGGAGGACCCAGTACTTC
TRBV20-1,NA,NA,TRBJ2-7,CSASLRTAYEQYF,TGCAGTGCTAGCCTTAGGACAGCCTACGAGCAGTACTTC
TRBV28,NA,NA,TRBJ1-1,CASSKGDFGRWNTEAFF,TGTGCCAGCAGTAAGGGCGACTTCGGGCGGTGGAACACTGAAGCTTTCTTT
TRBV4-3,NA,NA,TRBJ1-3,CASSQDGFSGNTIYF,TGCGCCAGCAGCCAAGACGGTTTCTCTGGAAACACCATATATTTT
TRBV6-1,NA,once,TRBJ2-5,CASAMGAGVQETQYF,TGTGCCAGCGCCATGGGGGCGGGGGTTCAAGAGACCCAGTACTTC
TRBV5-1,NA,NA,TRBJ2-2,CASSHGVTGELFF,TGCGCCAGCAGCCATGGGGTCACCGGGGAGCTGTTTTTT
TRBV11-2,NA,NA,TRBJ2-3,CASSLGVKDTQYF,TGTGCCAGCAGCTTAGGAGTTAAAGATACGCAGTATTTT
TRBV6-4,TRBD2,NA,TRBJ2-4,CASSASNPSGVKNIQYF,TGTGCCAGCAGTGCCTCTAACCCTAGCGGAGTTAAAAACATTCAGTACTTC
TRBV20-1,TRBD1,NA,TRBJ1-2,CSARDRQGYRYGYTF,TGCAGTGCTAGAGATCGACAGGGCTATCGCTATGGCTACACCTTC
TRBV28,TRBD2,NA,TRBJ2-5,CASIGTSASQETQYF,TGTGCCAGCATCGGGACTAGCGCATCCCAAGAGACCCAGTACTTC
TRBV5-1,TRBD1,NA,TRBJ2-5,CASSSGQGIETQYF,TGCGCCAGCAGCTCGGGACAGGGGATAGAGACCCAGTACTTC
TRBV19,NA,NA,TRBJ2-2,CASSPRAQNTGELFF,TGTGCCAGTAGTCCCCGGGCCCAGAACACCGGGGAGCTGTTTTTT
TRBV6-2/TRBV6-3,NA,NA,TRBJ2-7,CASTKTWDNSYEQYF,TGTGCCAGCACCAAAACTTGGGACAACTCCTACGAGCAGTACTTC
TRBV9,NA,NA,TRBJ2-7,CASSPIPGVYEQYF,TGTGCCAGCAGCCCCATTCCAGGGGTCTACGAGCAGTACTTC
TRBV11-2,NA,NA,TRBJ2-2,CASSYGAANTGELFF,TGTGCCAGCAGCTACGGGGCAGCGAACACCGGGGAGCTGTTTTTT
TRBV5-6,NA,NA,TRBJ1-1,CASSILQGEAFF,TGTGCCAGCAGCATACTACAGGGTGAGGCTTTCTTT
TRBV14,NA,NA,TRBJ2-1,CASSQNWAGEQFF,TGTGCCAGCAGCCAGAACTGGGCGGGTGAGCAGTTCTTC
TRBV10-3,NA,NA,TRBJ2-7,CAIKTGQGPYEQYF,TGTGCCATCAAAACGGGGCAGGGCCCGTACGAGCAGTACTTC
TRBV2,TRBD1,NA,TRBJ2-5,CASNRGRQETQYF,TGTGCCAGCAATAGGGGGCGGCAAGAGACCCAGTACTTC
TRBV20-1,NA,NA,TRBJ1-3,CSARRNSGNTIYF,TGCAGTGCTAGGCGAAACAGTGGAAACACCATATATTTT
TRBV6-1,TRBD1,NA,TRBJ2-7,CASFPPGQGSYEQYF,TGTGCCAGCTTTCCACCGGGACAGGGGTCCTACGAGCAGTACTTC
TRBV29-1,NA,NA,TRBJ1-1,CSVRPGETEAFF,TGCAGCGTCCGGCCGGGGGAAACTGAAGCTTTCTTT
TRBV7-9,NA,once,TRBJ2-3,CASSTALTSTRTDTQYF,TGTGCCAGCAGCACAGCCCTTACATCAACTCGCACAGATACGCAGTATTTT
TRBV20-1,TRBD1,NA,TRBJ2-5,CSAFGQEQETQYF,TGCAGTGCTTTTGGACAGGAGCAAGAGACCCAGTACTTC
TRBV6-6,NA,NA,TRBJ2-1,CASSYKTGEQFF,TGTGCCAGCAGTTATAAGACGGGTGAGCAGTTCTTC
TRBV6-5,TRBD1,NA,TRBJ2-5,CASKLQGASVETQYF,TGTGCCAGCAAGCTACAGGGGGCATCCGTGGAGACCCAGTACTTC
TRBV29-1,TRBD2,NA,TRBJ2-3,CSVGGSGRTDTQYF,TGCAGCGTTGGGGGTAGCGGGAGAACAGATACGCAGTATTTT
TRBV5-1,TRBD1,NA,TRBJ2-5,CASSFGQGRETQYF,TGCGCCAGCAGCTTCGGACAGGGGCGAGAGACCCAGTACTTC
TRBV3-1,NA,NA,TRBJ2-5,CASSQEVTRGSQYF,TGTGCCAGCAGCCAAGAAGTGACTCGGGGTAGCCAGTACTTC
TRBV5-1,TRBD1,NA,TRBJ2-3,CASTLSGTEGDTQYF,TGCGCCAGCACCTTATCCGGGACAGAAGGGGATACGCAGTATTTT
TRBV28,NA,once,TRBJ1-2,CASSGTYYGYTF,TGTGCCAGCTCAGGGACGTACTATGGCTACACCTTC
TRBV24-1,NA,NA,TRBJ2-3,CAIGQGGGTDTQYF,TGTGCCATTGGACAGGGAGGGGGCACAGATACGCAGTATTTT
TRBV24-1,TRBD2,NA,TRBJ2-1,CATSDPGGPQGNEQFF,TGTGCCACCAGTGACCCGGGGGGGCCCCAGGGTAATGAGCAGTTCTTC
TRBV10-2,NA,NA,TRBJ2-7,CASGLRQAYEQYF,TGCGCCAGCGGCCTTCGACAGGCCTACGAGCAGTACTTC